This T cell receptor beta chain was identified in a study of T cell responses to AZD1222 COVID-19 vaccine. Study-level findings and limits: Nearly half of spike-specific TCRs reportedly target variant regions that are unmutated in the B.1.351 and B.1.1.7 variants. Repertoires in all cases were sampled only once the peak T cell response had passed. An increase in Spike-specific TCR breadth and depth was observed after two AZD1222 doses. A mostly white British donor set with more females was recruited, and clonal diversity was possibly underestimated.

Trimming at V came to 6 bases and at J to 0 bases, leaving 8 bases not matched to a gene. Per the germline V gene, CDR1 is SNHLY and CDR2 is FYNNEI. The CDR3 runs 17 residues. Comment on this clone: What it recognizes is unknown.

The method was immunoSEQ multiplex PCR; TCRdb's version includes in-frame clones alone and lacks a portion of them. The sample shows over 150,000 clones, around nine tenths of them seen only once. The V and J genes are TRBV2 and TRBJ1-6, with 7 bases identical to TRBD1. The sample in question was peripheral blood, obtained 28 days after the second AZD1222 dose. This clonotype was obtained from an adult who received the AZD1222 COVID-19 vaccine. This CDR3 is CASSGSGQSSYNSPLHF. CDR3 in DNA: TGTGCCAGCAGCGGTTCGGGACAGAGCTCCTATAATTCACCCCTCCACTTT.